This T cell receptor (beta chain) emerged from a study of blood T cells in healthy people across ages. Overall study findings and caveats: Long-lived donors had more naive CD4+ cells and higher diversity than aged donors. Older age coincided with a roughly linear decline in TCR beta diversity per million T cells.

Germline assignment: CDR1 SGHRS and CDR2 YFSETQ. This CDR3 comprises 13 residues. For the second PCR, which ran for 7 to 11 cycles, a sample-barcoded 5' primer and a J-beta primer mix were used. TCRdb itself ran the 5' RACE reads through MiXCR, one entry per CDR3 protein. The table records roughly 1,500,000 distinct CDR3 sequences, 42% of them present only once. Details on this clonotype: Its antigen is not identified. The junction departs from the called germline gene at one end, perhaps through a read error.

The chain is built from TRBV5-1 and TRBJ1-2, with TRBD1 matching 7 bases. Sequencing input: blood. This TCR came from a woman younger than 35 in good health. The CDR3 sequence is CASSSTGSYGCTF. The CDR3 DNA sequence: TGCGCCAGCAGTTCGACAGGGAGCTATGGCTGCACCTTC.